A selection of T cell receptor beta chains follows, all from one sample in a study of memory CD4+ T cells and cytomegalovirus serostatus. The repertoire was sequenced with immunoSEQ multiplex PCR; TCRdb's copy has only in-frame clones and lacks some. The table records 80,000 or so clones, 75% to 85% of them present only once. The source material was memory CD4+ T cells from blood. These receptors all come from an adult in good health and CMV-seropositive. Both conserved end residues are part of each CDR3. A D gene is named only where the DNA matches it firmly. Size is stated for part of the rows, as once, few or many counts, or as a class when the clone is expanded.

size	D	V	J	CDR3	DNA
few	-	TRBV7-2	TRBJ1-4	CASSPYTGGEKLFF	TGTGCCAGCAGCCCTTATACGGGGGGCGAAAAACTGTTTTTT
-	TRBD1	TRBV28	TRBJ1-1	CASSLTGPNTEAFF	TGTGCCAGCAGTTTGACAGGGCCGAACACTGAAGCTTTCTTT
once	-	TRBV30	TRBJ1-2	CAWRKWGITQGGYTF	TGTGCCTGGAGAAAGTGGGGAATTACTCAAGGAGGCTACACCTTC
-	TRBD1	TRBV10-2	TRBJ1-3	CASTRGTGSGNTIYF	TGCGCCAGCACCCGAGGGACAGGGTCTGGAAACACCATATATTTT
once	-	TRBV2	TRBJ2-3	CASRRQSTDTQYF	TGTGCCAGCAGGAGACAGAGCACAGATACGCAGTATTTT
once	-	TRBV6-1	TRBJ1-5	CASSERAVSGNQPQHF	TGTGCCAGCAGTGAAAGGGCGGTCAGCGGCAATCAGCCCCAGCATTTT
-	-	TRBV25-1	TRBJ1-3	CASSEPGDSDSGNTIYF	TGTGCCAGCAGTGAACCCGGCGACAGTGACTCTGGAAACACCATATATTTT
-	-	TRBV2	TRBJ1-3	CASIPGAGNTIYF	TGTGCCAGCATACCAGGGGCTGGAAACACCATATATTTT
-	TRBD1	TRBV28	TRBJ2-5	CASSLFWGNQGQRAQETQYF	TGTGCCAGCAGTTTATTTTGGGGAAATCAGGGACAGAGAGCGCAAGAGACCCAGTACTTC
-	-	TRBV2	TRBJ1-1	CASSGQGTNTEAFF	TGTGCCAGCAGTGGTCAGGGGACGAACACTGAAGCTTTCTTT
-	-	TRBV19	TRBJ2-1	CASSMSTGVGEQFF	TGTGCCAGTAGTATGTCCACGGGGGTCGGTGAGCAGTTCTTC
-	TRBD2	TRBV4-3	TRBJ2-1	CASSQDRGLGSNNEQLF	TGCGCCAGCAGCCAAGATAGGGGACTAGGCTCCAACAATGAGCAGCTCTTC
many	-	TRBV6-6	TRBJ2-3	CASRSAGSTDTQYF	TGTGCCAGCCGATCGGCGGGGAGCACAGATACGCAGTATTTT
-	-	TRBV6-1	TRBJ1-5	CASGDSAQHF	TGTGCCAGCGGGGATTCGGCCCAGCATTTT
-	TRBD2	TRBV2	TRBJ2-2	CASNSGGNTGELFF	TGTGCCAGCAACAGCGGGGGTAACACCGGGGAGCTGTTTTTT
-	-	TRBV10-3	TRBJ1-2	CATSGRGNYGYTF	TGTGCCACCTCCGGGCGGGGGAACTATGGCTACACCTTC
-	TRBD2	TRBV9	TRBJ2-5	CASSSRLAKETQYF	TGTGCCAGCAGCTCCCGACTAGCGAAGGAGACCCAGTACTTC
few	-	TRBV9	TRBJ2-1	CASSVGGSVSYNEQFF	TGTGCCAGCAGCGTAGGGGGGAGTGTCTCCTACAATGAGCAGTTCTTC
-	-	TRBV6-6	TRBJ1-1	CASSTGSGRKDTEAFF	TGTGCCAGCAGCACCGGGTCAGGGAGAAAAGACACTGAAGCTTTCTTT
once	-	TRBV18	TRBJ2-6	CASSDRGAAVGANVLTF	TGTGCCAGCTCCGACAGAGGAGCGGCTGTTGGGGCCAACGTCCTGACTTTC
once	-	TRBV29-1	TRBJ1-4	CSGQRDTGGKLFF	TGCAGCGGCCAGCGGGACACAGGAGGAAAACTGTTTTTT
-	TRBD1	TRBV18	TRBJ1-4	CASSHGQGNEKLFF	TGTGCCAGCTCACATGGACAGGGGAATGAAAAACTGTTTTTT
few	TRBD1	TRBV2	TRBJ1-5	CASTTDRVDQPQHF	TGTGCCAGCACCACCGACAGGGTAGATCAGCCCCAGCATTTT
-	-	TRBV6-1	TRBJ1-1	CASSEWRADRNTEAFF	TGTGCCAGCAGTGAATGGCGAGCAGACAGAAACACTGAAGCTTTCTTT
-	-	TRBV28	TRBJ1-5	CASSTLNQPQHF	TGTGCCAGCAGTACGTTAAATCAGCCCCAGCATTTT
-	-	TRBV5-6	TRBJ2-4	CASSLSGWRAKNIQYF	TGTGCCAGCAGCTTGTCAGGGTGGAGGGCCAAAAACATTCAGTACTTC
-	-	TRBV19	TRBJ2-5	CASSIGRDQETQYF	TGTGCCAGTAGTATTGGTCGGGATCAAGAGACCCAGTACTTC